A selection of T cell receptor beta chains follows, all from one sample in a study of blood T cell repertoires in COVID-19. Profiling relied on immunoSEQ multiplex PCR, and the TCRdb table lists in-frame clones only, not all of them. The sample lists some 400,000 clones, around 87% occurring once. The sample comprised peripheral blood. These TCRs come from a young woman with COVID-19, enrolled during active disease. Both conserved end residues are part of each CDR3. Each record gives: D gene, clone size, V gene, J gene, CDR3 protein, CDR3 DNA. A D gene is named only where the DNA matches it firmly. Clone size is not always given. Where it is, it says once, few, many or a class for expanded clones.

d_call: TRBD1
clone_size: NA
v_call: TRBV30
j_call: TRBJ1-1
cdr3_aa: CAWTLTGVPTEAFF
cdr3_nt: TGTGCCTGGACCCTGACAGGGGTCCCCACTGAAGCTTTCTTT

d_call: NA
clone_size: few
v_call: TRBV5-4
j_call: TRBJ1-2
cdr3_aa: CASSQDSFDYTF
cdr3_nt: TGTGCCAGCAGCCAGGACAGTTTCGACTACACCTTC

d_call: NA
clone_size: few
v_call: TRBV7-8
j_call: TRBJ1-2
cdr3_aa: CASSLLDRYGYTF
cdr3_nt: TGTGCCAGCAGCTTACTGGACAGATATGGCTACACCTTC

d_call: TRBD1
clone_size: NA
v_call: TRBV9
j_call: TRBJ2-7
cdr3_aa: CASSDGRTGSYEQYF
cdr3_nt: TGTGCCAGCAGCGACGGGCGGACAGGGTCCTACGAGCAGTACTTC

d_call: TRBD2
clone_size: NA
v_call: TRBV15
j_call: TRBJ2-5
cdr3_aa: CATSRGPGGGPRFQETQYF
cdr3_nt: TGTGCCACCAGCAGAGGACCGGGGGGGGGCCCCCGCTTCCAAGAGACCCAGTACTTC

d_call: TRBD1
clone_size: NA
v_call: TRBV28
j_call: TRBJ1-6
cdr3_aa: CASSLRQGASSPLHF
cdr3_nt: TGTGCCAGCAGTTTAAGACAGGGGGCAAGTTCACCCCTCCACTTT

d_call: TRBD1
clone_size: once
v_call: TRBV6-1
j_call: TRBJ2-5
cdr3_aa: CASSEQDRGLLETQYF
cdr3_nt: TGTGCCAGCAGTGAACAGGACAGGGGGCTATTAGAGACCCAGTACTTC

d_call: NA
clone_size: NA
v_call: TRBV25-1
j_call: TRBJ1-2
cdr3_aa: CASSEYRYGYTF
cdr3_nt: TGTGCCAGCAGTGAATACCGCTATGGCTACACCTTC

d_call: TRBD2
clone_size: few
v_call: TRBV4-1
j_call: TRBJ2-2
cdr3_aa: CASSQDWIREGRNTGELFF
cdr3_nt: TGCGCCAGCAGCCAAGATTGGATCCGGGAGGGCCGGAACACCGGGGAGCTGTTTTTT

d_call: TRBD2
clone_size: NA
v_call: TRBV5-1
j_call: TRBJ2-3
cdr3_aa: CASSLVASGIHTQYF
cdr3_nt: TGCGCCAGCAGCTTGGTGGCTAGCGGGATACATACGCAGTATTTT

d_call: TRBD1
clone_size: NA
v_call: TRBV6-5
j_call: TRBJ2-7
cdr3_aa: CATGQDPHEQYF
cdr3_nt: TGTGCCACCGGACAGGACCCCCACGAGCAGTACTTC

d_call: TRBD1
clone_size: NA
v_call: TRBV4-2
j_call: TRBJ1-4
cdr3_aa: CASRPGTGEGLGEKLFF
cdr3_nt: TGTGCCAGCAGGCCCGGGACAGGGGAGGGCCTGGGGGAAAAACTGTTTTTT

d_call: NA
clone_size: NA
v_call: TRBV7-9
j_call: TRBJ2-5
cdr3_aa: CASSLWAPAEGRETQYF
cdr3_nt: TGTGCCAGCAGCTTATGGGCCCCTGCGGAGGGAAGGGAGACCCAGTACTTC

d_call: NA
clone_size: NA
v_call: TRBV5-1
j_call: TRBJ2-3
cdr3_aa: CASSLGGNGDTQYF
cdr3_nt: TGCGCCAGCAGCTTAGGAGGGAATGGAGATACGCAGTATTTT

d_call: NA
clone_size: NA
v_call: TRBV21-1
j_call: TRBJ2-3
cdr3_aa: CASSKGKRWTGGDTQYF
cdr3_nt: TGTGCCAGCAGCAAAGGGAAGCGTTGGACAGGGGGTGATACGCAGTATTTT

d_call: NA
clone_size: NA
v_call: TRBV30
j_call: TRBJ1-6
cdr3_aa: CAWRRGTNSPLHF
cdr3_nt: TGTGCCTGGCGGCGGGGGACCAATTCACCCCTCCACTTT

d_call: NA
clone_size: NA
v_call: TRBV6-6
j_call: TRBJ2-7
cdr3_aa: CASSFRQGPPEQYF
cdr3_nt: TGTGCCAGCAGTTTTAGGCAGGGCCCCCCCGAGCAGTACTTC

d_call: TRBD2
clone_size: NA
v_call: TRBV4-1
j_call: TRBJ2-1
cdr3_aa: CASTMSGSNEQFF
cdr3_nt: TGCGCCAGCACCATGAGCGGGAGTAATGAGCAGTTCTTC

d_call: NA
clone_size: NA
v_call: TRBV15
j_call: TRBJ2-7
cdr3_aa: CATSDPTAGQIYEQYF
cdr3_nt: TGTGCCACCAGTGATCCCACCGCGGGACAGATATACGAGCAGTACTTC

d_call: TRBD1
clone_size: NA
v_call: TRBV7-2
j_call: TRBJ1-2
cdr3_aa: CASSPDRVVGYTF
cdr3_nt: TGTGCCAGCAGCCCCGACAGGGTTGTAGGCTACACCTTC

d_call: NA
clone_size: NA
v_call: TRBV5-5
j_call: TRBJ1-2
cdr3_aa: CASSLTTNYGYTF
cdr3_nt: TGTGCCAGCAGCTTGACAACTAACTATGGCTACACCTTC

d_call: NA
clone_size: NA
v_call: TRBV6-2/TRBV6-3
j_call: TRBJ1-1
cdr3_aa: CASSYWANTEAFF
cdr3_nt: TGTGCCAGCAGTTACTGGGCCAACACTGAAGCTTTCTTT

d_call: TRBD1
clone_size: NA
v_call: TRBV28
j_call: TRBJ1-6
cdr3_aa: CASSRDRGNSPLHF
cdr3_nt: TGTGCCAGCAGTCGGGACAGGGGAAATTCACCCCTCCACTTT

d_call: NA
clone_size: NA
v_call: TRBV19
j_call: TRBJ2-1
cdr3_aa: CASSKLAGGDNEQFF
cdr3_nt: TGTGCCAGTAGTAAACTAGCTGGCGGGGACAATGAGCAGTTCTTC

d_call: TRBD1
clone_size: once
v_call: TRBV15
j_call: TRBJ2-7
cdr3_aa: CATSSRDRVREQYF
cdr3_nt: TGTGCCACCAGCTCACGGGACAGGGTCCGGGAGCAGTACTTC

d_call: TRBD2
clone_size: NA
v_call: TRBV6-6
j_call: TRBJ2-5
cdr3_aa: CASGASGETQYF
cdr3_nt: TGTGCCAGCGGGGCTAGCGGCGAGACCCAGTACTTC

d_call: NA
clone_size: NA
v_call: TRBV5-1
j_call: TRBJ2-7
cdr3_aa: CASSLDGTSSYEQYF
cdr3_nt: TGCGCCAGCAGCTTGGACGGGACAAGCTCCTACGAGCAGTACTTC

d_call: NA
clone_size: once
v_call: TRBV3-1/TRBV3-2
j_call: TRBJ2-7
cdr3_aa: CASSQDGSVYEQYF
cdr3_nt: TGTGCCAGCAGCCAAGATGGCTCAGTCTACGAGCAGTACTTC

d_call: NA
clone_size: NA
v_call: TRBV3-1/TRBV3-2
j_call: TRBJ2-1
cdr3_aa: CASSPGPTNEQFF
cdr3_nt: TGTGCCAGCAGCCCAGGGCCGACCAATGAGCAGTTCTTC

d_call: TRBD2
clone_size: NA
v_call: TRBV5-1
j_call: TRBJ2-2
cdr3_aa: CASSSVTSGTNTGELFF
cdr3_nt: TGCGCCAGCAGCTCGGTGACTAGCGGGACGAACACCGGGGAGCTGTTTTTT

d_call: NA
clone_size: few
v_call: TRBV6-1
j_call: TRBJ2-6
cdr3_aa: CASSEREFSGANVLTF
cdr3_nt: TGTGCCAGCAGTGAACGTGAGTTCTCTGGGGCCAACGTCCTGACTTTC

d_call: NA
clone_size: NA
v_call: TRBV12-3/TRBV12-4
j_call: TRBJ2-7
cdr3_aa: CASSRGRGYEQYF
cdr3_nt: TGTGCCAGCAGTCGGGGCAGGGGCTACGAGCAGTACTTC

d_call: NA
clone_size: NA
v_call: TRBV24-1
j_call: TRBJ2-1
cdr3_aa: CATSLGVSPYNEQFF
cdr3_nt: TGTGCCACCAGTCTCGGGGTGAGTCCCTACAATGAGCAGTTCTTC

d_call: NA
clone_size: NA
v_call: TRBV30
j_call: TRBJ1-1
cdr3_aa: CAWSVQGFLNTEAFF
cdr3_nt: TGTGCCTGGAGTGTACAGGGTTTCTTGAACACTGAAGCTTTCTTT

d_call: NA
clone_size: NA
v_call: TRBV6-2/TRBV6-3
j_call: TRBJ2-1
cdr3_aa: CASSPDSYNEQFF
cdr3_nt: TGTGCCAGCAGCCCGGACAGTTACAATGAGCAGTTCTTC

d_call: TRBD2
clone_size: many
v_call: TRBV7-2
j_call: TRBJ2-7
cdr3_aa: CASSSQGAGGQEQYF
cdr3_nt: TGTGCCAGCAGCTCCCAGGGTGCGGGAGGGCAAGAGCAGTACTTC

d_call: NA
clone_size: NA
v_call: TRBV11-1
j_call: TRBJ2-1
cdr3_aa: CASSLGSGNEQFF
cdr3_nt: TGTGCCAGCAGCTTAGGTTCAGGGAATGAGCAGTTCTTC

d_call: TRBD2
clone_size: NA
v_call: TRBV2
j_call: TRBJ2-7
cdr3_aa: CASSLREGAYEQYF
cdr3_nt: TGTGCCAGCAGCTTGCGGGAGGGAGCCTACGAGCAGTACTTC

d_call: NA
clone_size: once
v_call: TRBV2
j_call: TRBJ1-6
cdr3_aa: CASSAGPTEVSPLHF
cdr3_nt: TGTGCCAGCAGCGCCGGGCCGACGGAGGTATCACCCCTCCACTTT

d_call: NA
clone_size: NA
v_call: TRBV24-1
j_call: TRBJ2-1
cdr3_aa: CATSQTRLGEQFF
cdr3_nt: TGTGCCACCAGCCAGACTAGGCTTGGGGAGCAGTTCTTC

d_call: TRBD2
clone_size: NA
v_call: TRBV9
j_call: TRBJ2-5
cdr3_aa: CASSVVASGQETQYF
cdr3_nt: TGTGCCAGCAGCGTAGTTGCTAGCGGCCAAGAGACCCAGTACTTC

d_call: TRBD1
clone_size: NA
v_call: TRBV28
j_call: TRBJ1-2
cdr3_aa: CASSSPGQGSYGYTF
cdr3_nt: TGTGCCAGCAGTTCCCCGGGACAGGGGTCCTATGGCTACACCTTC